Listed here are 26 T cell receptor beta chains from one sample, sequenced in a study of blood T cell repertoires in COVID-19. Sequencing was performed with immunoSEQ multiplex PCR; in TCRdb, only in-frame clones are kept and a portion is missing. The data contain 250,000 to 300,000 clones, about 88% of them singletons. Sequencing input: peripheral blood. The receptors originated from a man between 18 and 35 years old with active or convalescent COVID-19.

J is TRBJ2-7 and V is TRBV6-5; 12 nucleotides line up with TRBD2. CDR1 and CDR2 (germline): MNHEY, SVGAGI. The CDR3 consists of 14 residues. With 6 bases clipped from V and 4 bases from J, the junction kept 4 bases outside the gene matches. CDR3 sequence reads: CASRMTSGSYEQYF. The CDR3 DNA is TGTGCCAGCAGGATGACTAGCGGGAGTTACGAGCAGTACTTC.

CDR3 protein: CASGFRLAGGNEQFF. DNA of the CDR3: TGTGCTAGTGGTTTTAGACTAGCGGGGGGGAATGAGCAGTTCTTC. The chain combines TRBV12-5 with TRBJ2-1, with TRBD2 matching over 14 bases. Trimming removed 3 bases from V and 7 bases from J; junction bases left unmatched: 2. The CDR3 covers 15 residues. Germline CDR1 LGHNT, CDR2 FRNRAP.

The J gene is TRBJ2-3, the V gene TRBV7-2; no reliable D call. Germline V gene data show CDR1 as SGHTA and CDR2 as FQGNSA. Trimming pared 6 bases from V and 2 bases from J, leaving 9 bases between. The CDR3 sequence is 13 residues long. The CDR3, as DNA: TGTGCCAGCAGTCCTTTACTCACAGATACGCAGTATTTT. It translates to CASSPLLTDTQYF.

V usage is TRBV7-2 and J usage is TRBJ1-5; 8 positions match TRBD1. V dropped 4 bases and J dropped 6; count of bases not matched to a gene: 11. The CDR3 extends over 16 amino acids. Germline lookup yields CDR1 SGHTA and CDR2 FQGNSA. CDR3 DNA: TGTGCCAGCAGCTCATGGGCTCAGGGGGCTAGTCAGCCCCAGCATTTT. It is translated as CASSSWAQGASQPQHF.

V usage is TRBV6-1 and J usage is TRBJ2-1; D remains unclear. V was cut by 0 bases and J by 7 bases, with 10 bases left in between. This CDR3 has 14 residues. Germline assignment: CDR1 MNHNS and CDR2 SASEGT. The CDR3 sequence is CASSEAWPFNEQFF. CDR3 in DNA: TGTGCCAGCAGTGAAGCGTGGCCGTTTAATGAGCAGTTCTTC.

This chain joins TRBV5-6 and TRBJ1-1, with D maybe TRBD1 (6 bases). From germline, CDR1 is SGHDT and CDR2 YYEEEE. The CDR3 length is 13 residues. V lost 6 bases, J lost 1 base, and 10 bases lay in between. CDR3: CASTIRGNTEAFF. The CDR3 DNA sequence: TGTGCCAGCACGATCAGGGGGAACACTGAAGCTTTCTTT.

The chain combines TRBV24-1 with TRBJ2-2, with D maybe TRBD2 (5 bases). With 6 bases removed from V and 6 bases from J, the gap between germline ends came to 10 bases. CDR3 size: 13 residues. Germline V lookup: CDR1 KGHDR, CDR2 SFDVKD. This CDR3 reads CATSPGSPGELFF. CDR3 DNA: TGTGCCACCAGTCCGGGGTCGCCCGGGGAGCTGTTTTTT.

CDR3 residues: CAISPSKLNTEAFF. Written as DNA, the CDR3 is TGTGCCATCAGCCCCTCAAAGCTGAACACTGAAGCTTTCTTT. The chain joins TRBV10-3 to TRBJ1-1; D gene ambiguous. Trimming took 6 bases from V and 0 from J, leaving 11 bases between them. Germline CDR1 ENHRY, CDR2 SYGVKD. The CDR3 has 14 residues.

The chain links TRBV19 to TRBJ1-5; D possibly corresponds to TRBD1 (5 bases). This CDR3 has 13 amino acids. V was pared by 3 bases and J by 7 bases, with 10 bases between. CDR1 and CDR2 from the germline V gene are LNHDA and SQIVND (reference sequence). CDR3 protein: CASSIRELQPQHF. DNA of the CDR3: TGTGCCAGTAGTATCAGGGAATTGCAGCCCCAGCATTTT.

This chain uses TRBV5-1 with TRBJ2-2, with D uncertain. CDR3 length equals 16 residues. The germline CDR1 and CDR2 sequences are SGHRS and YFSETQ. The ends were cut back, 4 bases at V and 8 bases at J, with 21 bases in the middle. The CDR3 DNA reads as TGCGCCAGCAGCATCGGCGGCAGCCGGCCTGGGGGGGAGCTGTTTTTT. Translating gives CASSIGGSRPGGELFF.

The chain combines TRBV29-1 with TRBJ2-3; D might be TRBD2 (6 bases). This CDR3 is 12 amino acids long. Germline values: CDR1 SQVTM, CDR2 ANQGSEA. Trimming took off 6 bases at V and 4 bases at J, with 11 bases between the two ends. The CDR3 is CSVWTKPDTQYF. CDR3 sequence (DNA): TGCAGCGTCTGGACTAAGCCAGATACGCAGTATTTT.

The rearrangement uses TRBV2 and TRBJ2-3; 8 nucleotides agree with TRBD2. Germline assignment: CDR1 SNHLY and CDR2 FYNNEI. V shed 8 bases, J shed 6 bases, and the junction held 13 bases outside the gene matches. CDR3 size: 15 residues. The CDR3 DNA follows: TGTGCCAGCGATCGCAGCAGCGGGAGCCATGATACGCAGTATTTT. Protein: CASDRSSGSHDTQYF.

This clone was picked up a small number of times. This chain links TRBV19 with TRBJ2-3; 8 bases are shared with TRBD2. The CDR3 consists of 16 residues. The V gene's germline CDR1 is LNHDA and CDR2 SQIVND (reference sequence). V lost 5 bases and J lost 7; bases outside the gene matches: 14. The chain's CDR3 is CASSALGGAQFNTQYF. The CDR3 DNA is TGTGCCAGTAGTGCCCTCGGGGGGGCACAATTCAATACGCAGTATTTT.

V usage is TRBV28 and J usage is TRBJ2-2, with D tentatively TRBD1 (7 bases). Trimming cost V 7 bases and J 2 bases, with 14 bases left between them. Germline CDR1 and CDR2: MDHEN and SYDVKM. The CDR3 contains 15 residues. As DNA, the CDR3 is TGTGCCAGCACGGGTCAGGGGGGAAACACCGGGGAGCTGTTTTTT. Protein: CASTGQGGNTGELFF.

This rearrangement joins TRBV29-1 to TRBJ1-3; 7 bases fit TRBD1. The CDR3 is made up of 16 amino acids. The junction had 10 bases not matched to a gene; V was cut back by 1 base and J by 4 bases. Germline CDR1 SQVTM, CDR2 ANQGSEA. DNA for the CDR3: TGCAGCGTTGAAGCCCCGACAGGGAATTTGGGAAACACCATATATTTT. Amino acid sequence: CSVEAPTGNLGNTIYF.

The CDR3 DNA sequence: TGTGCCAGCAGAAAACAGGGGGCGGGAGATACGCAGTATTTT. Translating gives CASRKQGAGDTQYF. This sequence joins TRBV6-5 and TRBJ2-3, with 9 nucleotides matching TRBD1. V shed 6 bases, J shed 5 bases, and the junction held 6 bases outside the gene matches. CDR3 size: 14 residues. Per the germline V gene, CDR1 is MNHEY and CDR2 is SVGAGI.

The chain recombines TRBV30 with TRBJ1-5, with D hard to call. Germline V gene sequence: CDR1 GTSNPN, CDR2 SVGIG (reference sequence). This CDR3 spans 12 amino acids. Between the trimmed V and J ends, which lost 4 bases and 2 bases, there was a span of 6 bases. CDR3 residues: CAWTRGNQPQHF. The CDR3 DNA reads TGTGCCTGGACCCGTGGCAATCAGCCCCAGCATTTT.

This chain joins TRBV19 and TRBJ2-1, with 9 bases fitting TRBD1. The CDR3 spans 16 residues. Trimming cost V 1 base and J 6 bases; bases outside gene matches: 7. CDR1 and CDR2 from the germline V gene are LNHDA and SQIVND (reference sequence). CDR3 region: CASSIGRDRAGNEQFF. The CDR3 DNA sequence: TGTGCCAGTAGTATAGGCCGGGACAGGGCCGGCAATGAGCAGTTCTTC.

This chain uses TRBV18 with TRBJ1-2, with 10 nucleotides matching TRBD1. J lost 3 bases, V lost 5 bases, and 15 bases had no gene match. The CDR3 is 18 amino acids. Germline CDR1 and CDR2: KGHSH and LQKENI. The CDR3 nucleotides read TGTGCCAGCTCAAACCGCGTGACAGGGGGCAGGGTGGACTATGGCTACACCTTC. Translation gives CASSNRVTGGRVDYGYTF.

This chain connects TRBV9 to TRBJ2-7; 7 nucleotides agree with TRBD1. Trimming cost V 10 bases and J 1 base; bases outside gene matches: 2. The CDR3 totals 11 residues. Germline lookup yields CDR1 SGDLS and CDR2 YYNGEE. The CDR3 reads CAQGVSYEQYF. In DNA form, the CDR3 reads TGTGCCCAGGGGGTGTCCTACGAGCAGTACTTC.

The chain joins TRBV28 to TRBJ1-5; D is undetermined. The CDR3 sequence is 15 residues long. Between the trimmed V and J ends, which lost 2 bases and 4 bases, there was a span of 12 bases. Germline values: CDR1 MDHEN, CDR2 SYDVKM. The CDR3 here is CASSLPLSGNQPQHF. The CDR3 coding sequence is TGTGCCAGCAGTTTACCCCTCTCGGGGAATCAGCCCCAGCATTTT. Full variable domain (outside the CDR3, taken from reference TRBV28 and TRBJ1-5): DVKVTQSSRYLVKRTGEKVFLECVQDMDHENMFWYRQDPGLGLRLIYFSYDVKMKEKGDIPEGYSVSREKKERFSLILESASTNQTSMYLCASSLPLSGNQPQHFGDGTRLSIL.

The chain carries TRBV10-1 and TRBJ1-6; D unclear. This CDR3 contains 14 residues. V gave up 2 bases and J gave up 9 bases, with 11 bases separating them. Germline values: CDR1 WNHNN, CDR2 SYGVQD (reference sequence). The CDR3 here is CASSEGTLGSPLHF. CDR3 nucleotides: TGCGCCAGCAGTGAGGGTACCCTAGGTTCACCCCTCCACTTT.

This clone has just a few counts. The rearrangement links TRBV2 to TRBJ1-3, with TRBD1 matching 7 bases. This CDR3 is 13 amino acids long. V shed 6 bases, J shed 4 bases, and the junction held 3 bases outside the gene matches. CDR1 is SNHLY, CDR2 FYNNEI, per germline. DNA of the CDR3: TGTGCCAGCAGCTACAGGGGAGGAAACACCATATATTTT. Translation gives CASSYRGGNTIYF.

This clone was recorded once. The chain couples TRBV12-3 or TRBV12-4 to TRBJ2-3; 9 nucleotides align to TRBD2. This CDR3 contains 13 residues. V dropped 8 bases and J dropped 6; count of bases not matched to a gene: 6. CDR3 sequence reads: CASRREGHDTQYF. The CDR3 bases are TGTGCCAGCCGGCGGGAGGGCCATGATACGCAGTATTTT.

The chain combines TRBV7-2 with TRBJ2-6; no definite D call. The CDR3 sequence is 14 residues long. Trimming stripped 5 bases from V and 4 bases from J, with 9 bases between. Germline assignment: CDR1 SGHTA and CDR2 FQGNSA. CDR3 amino acids: CASSQLYGANVLTF. The CDR3 DNA reads as TGTGCCAGCAGCCAACTTTACGGGGCCAACGTCCTGACTTTC.

This clone was counted between two and nine times. The CDR3 spells CASSSGQGTYNEQFF. DNA for the CDR3: TGTGCCAGCAGCTCCGGACAGGGGACGTACAATGAGCAGTTCTTC. The rearrangement uses TRBV7-3 and TRBJ2-1; 9 nucleotides line up with TRBD1. The CDR3 sequence is 15 residues long. J gave up 4 bases and V 4 bases, and 5 bases lay outside the gene matches. The V gene's germline CDR1 is SGHTA and CDR2 FQGTGA.